The 24 T cell receptor beta chains below were found in one sample sequenced in a study of blood T cell repertoires in COVID-19 (dated by TCRdb to 2018 to 2020). The library relied on the immunoSEQ multiplex PCR assay. The table was pulled from immuneACCESS by TCRdb, which kept in-frame rearrangements only. Such tables lose some clones; where checked, under half of the loss comes from unresolved V genes, and the rest has no known cause. The table for this sample lists about 190,000 clones; about 81% of them were counted only once. In total, the top ten clones hold about 3.5% of the sample. Specimen: PBMCs or T cells enriched from blood (not recorded which). These receptors were taken from a woman aged 30 to 39 who had recovered from COVID-19.

The CDR3 loop is CASSFSGTDSNQPQHF. The CDR3 nucleotides are TGTGCCAGCAGTTTTTCCGGGACTGATAGCAATCAGCCCCAGCATTTT. J is TRBJ1-5 and V is TRBV27, with D maybe TRBD1 (5 bases). Trimming stripped 3 bases from V and 0 bases from J, with 12 bases between. This CDR3 spans 16 amino acids. CDR1 and CDR2 (germline): MNHEY, SMNVEV (reference sequence).

This clone has a single count. CDR3 bases: TGTGCCAGCAGCCAAGATACGTGGAGCTCCTACAATGAGCAGTTCTTC. It codes for CASSQDTWSSYNEQFF. The rearrangement joins TRBV3-1 (or the pseudogene TRBV3-2) to TRBJ2-1; D is unresolved. V lost 0 bases and J lost 0, with 9 bases in between. CDR3 size: 16 residues. Germline CDR1 reads LGHDT; CDR2 reads YNNKEL (reference sequence).

V and J are TRBV30 and TRBJ2-7; D unclear. The length of the CDR3 is 13 residues. V lost 2 bases and J 2 bases, leaving 10 bases between the germline ends. Germline values: CDR1 GTSNPN, CDR2 SVGIG (reference sequence). This chain's CDR3 is CAWSRLDPYEQYF. In DNA form, the CDR3 reads TGTGCCTGGAGTAGGCTAGACCCCTACGAGCAGTACTTC. The whole variable domain, remainder taken from reference TRBV30 and TRBJ2-7, is SQTIHQWPATLVQPVGSPLSLECTVEGTSNPNLYWYRQAAGRGLQLLFYSVGIGQISSEVPQNLSASRPQDRQFILSSKKLLLSDSGFYLCAWSRLDPYEQYFGPGTRLTVT.

The chain joins TRBV6-6 to TRBJ1-4; D unresolved. V lost 0 bases to trimming and J lost 15 bases, with 20 bases between them. The CDR3 sequence is 15 residues long. Per the germline V gene, CDR1 is MNHNY and CDR2 is SVGAGI (reference sequence). In DNA form, the CDR3 reads TGTGCCAGCAGTTACTCCGTCCAGGCATCGGAAGGATTGTTTTTT. Residues: CASSYSVQASEGLFF.

The chain recombines TRBV11-3 with TRBJ1-6; D uncertain. CDR1 and CDR2 from the germline V gene are SGHNT and YENEEA. Trimming took 0 bases from V and 7 from J, leaving 4 bases between them. The CDR3 spans 13 residues. The CDR3 sequence: CASSLDSNSPLHF. The CDR3, as DNA: TGTGCCAGCAGCTTAGACTCCAATTCACCCCTCCACTTT.

The chain employs TRBV18 and TRBJ1-4; a weak D match, TRBD1 (6 bases). The CDR3 is 17 amino acids. CDR1 and CDR2 from the germline V gene are KGHSH and LQKENI. The V end was cut by 2 bases, the J end by 7 bases, with 20 bases between. The CDR3 here is CASSPTRTDIMSEKLFF. The CDR3 region has the DNA TGTGCCAGCTCACCAACGCGGACAGATATAATGAGTGAAAAACTGTTTTTT.

The chain uses TRBV9 and TRBJ1-1, with 7 bases matching TRBD1. This CDR3 has 14 amino acids. Germline CDR1 SGDLS, CDR2 YYNGEE. The V and J ends lost 4 bases and 0 bases, in that order; junction bases with no gene match: 3. The CDR3 nucleotides read TGTGCCAGCAGCACAGGGACAGTGAACACTGAAGCTTTCTTT. As protein: CASSTGTVNTEAFF.

The chain links TRBV6-1 to TRBJ2-7; D uncertain. The germline CDR1 and CDR2 sequences are MNHNS and SASEGT. Trimming pared 3 bases from V and 3 bases from J, leaving 3 bases between. The CDR3 loop spans 11 amino acids. CDR3 residues: CASSDLYEQYF. In nucleotides, the CDR3 is TGTGCCAGCAGTGACCTCTACGAGCAGTACTTC.

This clone has more than one count but fewer than ten. The rearrangement joins TRBV5-4 to TRBJ2-3, with 13 nucleotides matching TRBD2. Germline V lookup: CDR1 SGHNT, CDR2 YYREEE (reference sequence). Trimming removed 10 bases from V and 5 bases from J; junction bases left unmatched: 13. This CDR3 is 16 amino acids long. This CDR3 reads CAAHGLAGELGDTQYF. DNA of the CDR3: TGTGCCGCCCATGGACTAGCGGGGGAACTTGGAGATACGCAGTATTTT.

The rearrangement uses TRBV11-2 and TRBJ2-2; D is uncertain. Germline V lookup: CDR1 SGHAT, CDR2 FQNNGV. V dropped 5 bases and J dropped 5 bases, with 12 bases sitting between them. CDR3 length: 14 residues. The CDR3, as DNA: TGTGCCAGCAGCCGCGATCAGGTTACCGGGGAGCTGTTTTTT. Protein product: CASSRDQVTGELFF. Full variable domain (outside the CDR3, taken from reference TRBV11-2 and TRBJ2-2): EAGVAQSPRYKIIEKRQSVAFWCNPISGHATLYWYQQILGQGPKLLIQFQNNGVVDDSQLPKDRFSAERLKGVDSTLKIQPAKLEDSAVYLCASSRDQVTGELFFGEGSRLTVL.

V and J are TRBV7-2 and TRBJ1-6; no firm D call. CDR3 length: 17 amino acids. Germline CDR1 and CDR2: SGHTA and FQGNSA. Trimming took 5 bases from V and 0 from J, leaving 14 bases between them. The chain's CDR3 is CASSEGPGSSYNSPLHF. The CDR3 coding sequence is TGTGCCAGCAGCGAAGGGCCGGGGAGCTCCTATAATTCACCCCTCCACTTT. Filled out from reference TRBV7-2 and TRBJ1-6, the complete variable domain reads GAGVSQSPSNKVTEKGKDVELRCDPISGHTALYWYRQSLGQGLEFLIYFQGNSAPDKSGLPSDRFSAERTGGSVSTLTIQRTQQEDSAVYLCASSEGPGSSYNSPLHFGNGTRLTVT.

This clone was detected a few times. J is TRBJ2-5 and V is TRBV7-3; 8 bases match TRBD2. Germline trimming cut 5 bases from V and 4 bases from J; bases unmatched to any gene: 9. The germline CDR1 and CDR2 sequences are SGHTA and FQGTGA. The CDR3 has 15 amino acids. CDR3 in amino acids: CASSLSGRGPETQYF. CDR3 nucleotides: TGTGCCAGCAGCCTGAGCGGGAGAGGCCCAGAGACCCAGTACTTC.

This clone has a single count. This rearrangement joins TRBV28 to TRBJ1-2; D unresolved. The V end was cut by 7 bases, the J end by 3 bases, with 12 bases between. Germline V lookup: CDR1 MDHEN, CDR2 SYDVKM. This CDR3 has 13 residues. Here the CDR3 DNA reads TGTGCCAGCACTGAACTCCGGGACTATGGCTACACCTTC. This translates into CASTELRDYGYTF.

The chain combines TRBV27 with TRBJ1-5; D is possibly TRBD1 (5 bases). Trimming took 4 bases from V and 4 from J, leaving 17 bases between them. The CDR3 covers 16 residues. Per the germline V gene, CDR1 is MNHEY and CDR2 is SMNVEV (reference sequence). CDR3 in DNA: TGTGCCAGCAGTTCCTTGACAGTCGGTCCGAATCAGCCCCAGCATTTT. It specifies CASSSLTVGPNQPQHF.

V is TRBV29-1 and J is TRBJ1-1; no clear D gene. This CDR3 has 13 amino acids. The V and J ends lost 4 bases and 4 bases respectively, with 13 bases between them. Germline-derived CDR1 and CDR2 are SQVTM and ANQGSEA. Here the CDR3 reads CSVAPRYGTEAFF. CDR3 DNA: TGCAGCGTTGCCCCGCGTTATGGCACTGAAGCTTTCTTT.

The chain couples TRBV7-9 to TRBJ1-3; no clear D gene. The length of the CDR3 is 16 residues. Germline-derived CDR1 and CDR2 are SEHNR and FQNEAQ (reference sequence). V was pared by 3 bases and J by 3 bases, with 15 bases between. CDR3 residues: CASSFGSASSGNTIYF. The CDR3 bases are TGTGCCAGCAGCTTCGGGTCTGCTTCAAGTGGAAACACCATATATTTT.

The chain uses TRBV18 and TRBJ2-1; 8 bases map to TRBD1. With V trimmed by 6 bases and J by 4 bases, 11 bases remained unmatched. Looked up from germline, CDR1 is KGHSH and CDR2 is LQKENI. The CDR3 has 16 amino acids. CDR3 DNA sequence: TGTGCCAGCTCTTCTCTCGTGACAGGGGAATACAATGAGCAGTTCTTC. This translates into CASSSLVTGEYNEQFF.

CDR3: CASSQSGTGPVRRNSPLHF. DNA for the CDR3: TGTGCCAGCAGCCAATCCGGGACAGGCCCCGTCAGGAGGAATTCACCCCTCCACTTT. This chain links TRBV3-1 (or the pseudogene TRBV3-2) with TRBJ1-6, with 8 bases fitting TRBD1. Germline V gives CDR1 LGHDT, CDR2 YNNKEL (reference sequence). The CDR3 totals 19 residues. V lost 2 bases and J lost 7; bases outside the gene matches: 16.

The chain uses TRBV30 and TRBJ2-5; D remains ambiguous. The CDR3 contains 14 residues. V shed 2 bases and J shed 7 bases, with 17 bases lying between them. From germline, CDR1 is GTSNPN and CDR2 SVGIG (reference sequence). In DNA, the CDR3 is TGTGCCTGGAGTTCGAGTGTAAGAAGAGGGACCCAGTACTTC. The encoded protein is CAWSSSVRRGTQYF.

V usage is TRBV5-1 and J usage is TRBJ1-4; 8 bases agree with TRBD1. CDR3 length: 16 amino acids. The V and J ends lost 1 base and 5 bases, in that order; junction bases with no gene match: 7. Germline V gene lookup returns CDR1 SGHRS and CDR2 YFSETQ. The CDR3 region is CASSLLGQGYNEKLFF. Here the CDR3 DNA reads TGCGCCAGCAGCTTGCTCGGACAGGGATACAATGAAAAACTGTTTTTT.

This clone was recorded only once. The chain is built from TRBV6-5 and TRBJ2-7; D call uncertain. CDR1 and CDR2 from the germline V gene are MNHEY and SVGAGI. V gave up 2 bases and J gave up 0 bases, with 14 bases separating them. This CDR3 spans 16 amino acids. The CDR3 DNA reads as TGTGCCAGCAGTTACCTAAAGGTACAGCACTCCTACGAGCAGTACTTC. Protein sequence: CASSYLKVQHSYEQYF.

This clone was counted a few times. The V and J genes are TRBV7-2 and TRBJ2-4, with D possibly being TRBD1 (7 bases). Per germline, CDR1 SGHTA and CDR2 FQGNSA. The CDR3 loop spans 14 amino acids. V was shortened by 6 bases and J by 4 bases, with 13 bases between the two germline ends. Here the CDR3 reads CASSRQGGKNIQYF. CDR3 bases: TGTGCCAGCAGTCGCCAGGGGGGTAAAAACATTCAGTACTTC.

There are many counts of this clone. V usage is TRBV5-4 and J usage is TRBJ2-1, with D perhaps matching TRBD2 (6 bases). Trimming pared 0 bases from V and 5 bases from J, leaving 18 bases between. CDR3 length: 17 amino acids. Germline-derived CDR1 and CDR2 are SGHNT and YYREEE (reference sequence). CDR3 bases: TGTGCCAGCAGCTTGGGAGTCGGGACTCTAGCCCACAATGAGCAGTTCTTC. Translating it yields CASSLGVGTLAHNEQFF.

This clone was detected only once. The rearrangement joins TRBV2 to TRBJ1-5, with 8 positions matching TRBD1. The CDR3 is 14 residues long. Germline V CDR1 and CDR2: SNHLY, FYNNEI. Unmatched junction bases numbered 4, after V lost 4 bases and J lost 5 bases. CDR3 region: CASSGTGQYQPQHF. The DNA of the CDR3 is TGTGCCAGCAGTGGGACAGGGCAGTATCAGCCCCAGCATTTT.